The 3 T cell receptor beta chains reported below all come from one sample, sequenced in a study of control samples from healthy donors and cancer patients. Clones were read by immunoSEQ multiplex PCR, and TCRdb kept only the in-frame ones, dropping some. The profile shows some 73,000 clones, around 95% of them singletons. Material: blood. These receptors were obtained from a woman aged 40 to 55 in good health.

The rearrangement links TRBV7-3 to TRBJ2-2, with TRBD2 as a possible D gene (6 bases). V was shortened by 7 bases and J by 6 bases, with 18 bases between the two germline ends. Germline loops: CDR1 SGHTA, CDR2 FQGTGA. CDR3 length: 15 amino acids. In DNA, the CDR3 is TGTGCCAGCACCTTGGGGGGAGGTAACCCCGGGGAGCTGTTTTTT. Amino acid sequence: CASTLGGGNPGELFF.

CDR3 DNA: TGTGCCACCAGTGAGCCGGGACTAGCGGGGAGTGAGCAGTTCTTC. Translated: CATSEPGLAGSEQFF. The chain has TRBV24-1 and TRBJ2-1, with 13 positions matching TRBD2. Germline loops: CDR1 KGHDR, CDR2 SFDVKD. The CDR3 sequence is 15 residues long. J was trimmed by 9 bases and V by 4 bases; bases with no gene match: 5.

The rearrangement links TRBV6-4 to TRBJ2-1; 15 nucleotides match TRBD2. The CDR3 length is 19 residues. J was trimmed by 4 bases and V by 0 bases; bases with no gene match: 7. The V gene's germline CDR1 is MRHNA and CDR2 SNTAGT. CDR3: CASSDSPGLAGGLYNEQFF. DNA for the CDR3: TGTGCCAGCAGTGACTCCCCGGGACTAGCGGGAGGTTTATACAATGAGCAGTTCTTC.